This T cell receptor beta chain was recovered during a study of blood T cells in healthy people across ages. About the study: Template switching picked up about one barcoded beta molecule for each two T cells. Study-wide results and limits: Naive CD4+ cell counts and diversity both ran higher in long-lived than in aged donors.

Then a second PCR, running about 6 to 12 cycles, was carried out with a sample-barcoded 5' primer and a J-beta primer mix. Each of the cDNA molecules was tagged by a template-switch adaptor with 12 random nucleotides. Each CDR3 protein is one row after TCRdb ran MiXCR on the 5' RACE reads. The data show about 680,000 distinct CDR3 sequences, about 52% seen once. The germline gives CDR1 MNHEY, CDR2 SVGEGT. V was pared by 6 bases and J by 6 bases, with 11 bases of the junction left unmatched. The CDR3 is 16 amino acids. In regard to this clonotype: Its antigen remains unknown.

The sample was blood. The chain has TRBV6-2 or TRBV6-3 and TRBJ2-1, with 10 bases identical to TRBD2. This sequence originates from a woman in her fifties or sixties in good health. The CDR3 reads CASRPLGASGSNEQFF. The CDR3, as DNA: TGTGCCAGCAGACCCCTCGGCGCTAGCGGGAGCAATGAGCAGTTCTTC.